This T cell receptor (beta chain) is drawn from a study of CD8 T cells in ankylosing spondylitis. Study observations and caveats: Significant enrichment of disease-linked clones was reportedly seen in matched ankylosing spondylitis synovial fluid. A TCR beta motif of several highly homologous variants seemed to mark ankylosing spondylitis blood.

One entry per CDR3 protein, called by TCRdb with MiXCR from the 5' RACE reads. The sample holds 200,000 to 250,000 distinct CDR3 sequences, roughly a tenth seen once. This clonotype was seen repeatedly, ten times or more. Its matching antigen is unknown. Germline V gene lookup returns CDR1 MDHEN and CDR2 SYDVKM. The CDR3 length is 12 residues. V lost 4 bases, J lost 3 bases, and 7 bases lay in between. The chain combines TRBV28 with TRBJ2-7; possibly TRBD1 for D (5 bases). This clonotype originated in a male donor with ankylosing spondylitis or in good health (not recorded which). The specimen was blood, either unsorted or a sorted T cell fraction (not recorded which). This CDR3 reads CASSYDSYEQYF. CDR3 in DNA: TGTGCCAGCAGTTACGACAGCTACGAGCAGTACTTC.